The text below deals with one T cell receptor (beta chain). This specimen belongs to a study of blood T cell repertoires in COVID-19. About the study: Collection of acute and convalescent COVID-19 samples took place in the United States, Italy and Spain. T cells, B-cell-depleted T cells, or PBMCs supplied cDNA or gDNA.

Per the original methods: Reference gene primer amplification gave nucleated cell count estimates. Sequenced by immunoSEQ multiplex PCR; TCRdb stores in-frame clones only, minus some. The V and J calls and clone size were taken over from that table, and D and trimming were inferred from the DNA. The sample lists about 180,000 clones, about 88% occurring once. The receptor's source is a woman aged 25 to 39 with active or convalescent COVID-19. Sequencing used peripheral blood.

CDR3 residues: CASSSIKTSGRVKTQYF. For the CDR3, the DNA is TGTGCCAGCAGTTCGATTAAGACTAGCGGGAGGGTGAAGACCCAGTACTTC. V is TRBV28 and J is TRBJ2-5; 14 bases line up with TRBD2. Trimming at V came to 4 bases and at J to 6 bases, leaving 10 bases not matched to a gene. Germline CDR1 and CDR2: MDHEN and SYDVKM. This CDR3 is built from 17 residues.